This TCR beta chain appears in the sequencing data of a study of blood T cell repertoires in COVID-19. Only in-frame clones appear in the TCRdb table, and some are missing; sequencing was by immunoSEQ multiplex PCR. The table includes about 180,000 clones, approximately 90% detected once. Per the germline V gene, CDR1 is MDHEN and CDR2 is SYDVKM. This CDR3 spans 15 amino acids. The V end was cut by 8 bases, the J end by 2 bases, with 16 bases between. The chain has TRBV28 and TRBJ2-1; D might be TRBD2 (6 bases). Sequencing used peripheral blood. The source of this sequence is a man between 18 and 35 years old who had recovered from COVID-19. This CDR3 is CASRPRAGTYNEQFF. The CDR3 DNA sequence: TGTGCCAGCCGCCCCCGGGCGGGAACCTACAATGAGCAGTTCTTC. Looking up the rest from reference TRBV28 and TRBJ2-1 gives the full variable domain: DVKVTQSSRYLVKRTGEKVFLECVQDMDHENMFWYRQDPGLGLRLIYFSYDVKMKEKGDIPEGYSVSREKKERFSLILESASTNQTSMYLCASRPRAGTYNEQFFGPGTRLTVL.